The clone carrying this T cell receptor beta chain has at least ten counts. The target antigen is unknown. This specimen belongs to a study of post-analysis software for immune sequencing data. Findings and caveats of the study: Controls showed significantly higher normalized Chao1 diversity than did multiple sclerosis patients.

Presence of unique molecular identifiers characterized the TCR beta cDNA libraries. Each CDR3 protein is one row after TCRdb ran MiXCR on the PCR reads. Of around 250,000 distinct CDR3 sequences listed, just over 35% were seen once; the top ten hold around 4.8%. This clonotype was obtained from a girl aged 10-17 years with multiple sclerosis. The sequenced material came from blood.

The CDR3 loop reads CSAPSSNSPLHF. The CDR3 coding sequence is TGCAGTGCACCTTCCTCCAATTCACCCCTCCACTTT. This chain joins TRBV20-1 and TRBJ1-6, with D uncertain. The germline V and J ends were trimmed by 6 bases and 7 bases, with 10 bases remaining between them. There are 12 residues in the CDR3. Looked up from germline, CDR1 is DFQATT and CDR2 is SNEGSKA (reference sequence).